This TCR beta chain was recorded in a study of metastatic and nonmetastatic thyroid tumors. Study overall: Repertoires from blood and tumor or nodule tissue of malignant and benign thyroid patients were compared.

Among the patients, none had received any treatment before thyroid surgery. Regarding this clone: Antigen unknown.

In the original analysis: CDR3 was compared across clinicopathological groups, and the resulting differences were used to build a distant-metastasis classifier for papillary thyroid cancer. TCRdb re-called the PCR reads through MiXCR. The V and J calls were determined by TCRdb, not by the authors. The sample includes roughly 65,000 clones, 13% to 15% seen only once; the top ten take 6.5%. V lost 1 base and J lost 3, with 9 bases in between. The CDR3 sequence is 14 residues long. CDR1 LNHNV and CDR2 YYDKDF come from the germline V gene (reference sequence). Broader study findings: Versus benign nodules, malignant thyroid tumors reportedly had significantly higher TCR beta diversity, in blood and tumor.

This chain connects TRBV15 to TRBJ1-2, with D unresolved. This TCR derives from a male donor with papillary thyroid cancer or a benign thyroid nodule (not recorded which). Some clones in this sample may be carry-over from other donors' samples. The sequencing sample was made of blood. The CDR3 here is CATSRGKVDYGYTF. CDR3 sequence (DNA): TGTGCCACCAGCAGAGGGAAGGTTGACTATGGCTACACCTTC.